This T cell receptor (beta chain) originates from a study of regulatory T cells in long-lasting Graves disease. Investigators prepared the TCR beta libraries by applying iRepertoire HTBI primers and Arm-PCR of CDR3 regions. TCRdb re-called the multiplex PCR reads with MiXCR, one entry per CDR3 protein. Altogether 350,000 to 500,000 distinct CDR3 sequences are present, 16% being singletons, with the ten largest covering 9.5% to 12%. As for time point: newly diagnosed GD, antithyroid drugs for less than 3 months. Isolated PBMC RNA provided the starting material for the TCR library. From germline, CDR1 is SGDLS and CDR2 YYNGEE. Trimming took 3 bases from V and 1 from J; bases not matched to a gene: 15. This CDR3 is 18 amino acids long. This same sample was also part of a study on T cells in Graves' hyperthyroidism and ophthalmopathy.

The sequence came from a woman aged 30 to 39 with Graves disease. Specimen: peripheral blood mononuclear cells (PBMCs), collected at new diagnosis, from a patient treated with antithyroid drugs. The V call is TRBV9, the J call TRBJ2-7, with 8 bases that match TRBD1. As DNA, the CDR3 is TGTGCCAGCAGCGGAGAATCAGGGGGCACGGTTGCGTCCTACGAGCAGTACTTC. Translation: CASSGESGGTVASYEQYF.